Detailed here is one T cell receptor beta chain. Which antigen it targets is not known. The input lacks base qualities; no much larger clone sits a single base away. There are 21 amino acids in the CDR3, from cysteine to phenylalanine inclusive. Only CDR3 DNA remains: 63 bases, in frame from the first base. As encoded in the germline V gene, CDR1 is SGHRS while CDR2 is YFSETQ. Between the V and J ends, shortened by 1 base and 0 bases respectively, the junction contains 23 bases. The collaborating institutions used their own protocols to collect whole blood in K2EDTA tubes. For TCRbeta analysis, collaborators shipped samples as frozen whole blood, isolated PBMCs, or DNA extracted from either of those sample types. The immunoSEQ Assay, a bias-controlled multiplex PCR, was used to amplify TCRbeta CDR3 regions from genomic DNA. As for the authors' bioinformatics: The number of nucleated cells in each sample was estimated by amplification of reference gene primers within the assay. Sequence reads were collapsed and filtered to measure the absolute abundance of every unique TCRbeta CDR3 rearrangement. For each sample, productive Simpson clonality was calculated by taking the square root of Simpson's diversity index across productive rearrangements. TCRdb obtained this table from immuneACCESS and retained in-frame rearrangements with V and J assigned. These tables miss some clones; where compared with another copy, unresolved V genes account for less than half of the shortfall, and the remainder is unexplained. V, J and clone size reflect that table, while D and trimming were determined from the DNA. In all, the sample holds nearly 100,000 clones, and 65% to 85% of those were seen once. Roughly 17% of the sample is in the top ten clones.

These data originate in a study of blood T cell repertoires in COVID-19 (TCRdb year 2020). Study-wide context: Collaborator samples came from the United States, Italy and Spain and covered acute and convalescent phases of COVID-19. Where HLA class I and class II types were available, the types were taken from metadata supplied by the sample provider, not from assay-based typing. The repertoires were released in a freely available public database meant as a resource for research on the immune response to SARS-CoV-2. The samples were drawn from two sources: the first 160 participants of the ongoing ImmuneRACE study, and 1,200 or so subjects contributed by 6 global collaborators. The material from the prospective study consisted of cDNA or gDNA derived from T cells, B-cell-depleted T cells, or PBMCs. Subjects who had been exposed to COVID-19, were actively infected with it, or had recovered from it provided the deeply sampled blood TCRbeta repertoires that made up the dataset. Sample metadata almost always included a de-identified subject ID, COVID-19 status, age in years and sex.

Study-level results and caveats: Clinical and demographic metadata were provided uncurated, with the amount varying by source and participant.

Material for sequencing was peripheral blood. This TCR was sampled from a woman aged 60-70 years with acute or convalescent COVID-19. In this chain, TRBV5-1 is recombined with TRBJ2-6; the best D guess is TRBD1, with 5 bases matching. The DNA reads TGCGCCAGCAGCTTGAGGTTTCCGACAGATCTATTTAGCTCTGGGGCCAACGTCCTGACTTTC. Its protein is CASSLRFPTDLFSSGANVLTF.